Detailed here is one T cell receptor beta chain. Its antigen is currently unknown. This record belongs to a study of beta chain features in type 1 diabetes. Investigators reverse transcribed all isolated RNA, so they sequenced expressed TCRB transcripts. TCRdb's copy holds only in-frame clones and misses some; the assay was immunoSEQ multiplex PCR. The sample includes 100,000 to 150,000 clones, 15% to 20% of them seen just once. Notes on the study in general: Moderate but significant shortening of TCRB CDR3s was recorded in all four CD4+ subsets from Type 1 diabetes patients.

Per the germline V gene, CDR1 is GTSNPN and CDR2 is SVGIG (reference sequence). The CDR3 totals 14 residues. Deletions cut 3 bases from V and 14 bases from J, with 20 bases between. The rearrangement joins TRBV30 to TRBJ1-6, with D possibly TRBD1 on 6 matching bases. Sequences were obtained from central memory CD4+ T cells from blood. This sequence originates from a man aged 18 to 29 with type 1 diabetes. In DNA form, the CDR3 reads TGTGCCTGGAGCCCGGGACACCAGGGGAATACCCTCCACTTT. Encoded protein: CAWSPGHQGNTLHF.